This T cell receptor (beta chain) appears in the sequencing data of a study of blood T cell repertoires in COVID-19. Looking at the study overall: Sources were T cells, B-cell-depleted T cells, or PBMCs; the material itself was cDNA or gDNA.

CDR1 LGHNA and CDR2 YNFKEQ come from the germline V gene. CDR3 length equals 15 residues. After removal of 5 bases from V and 7 bases from J, the junction contained 8 bases not matched to a gene. Repertoires were generated with immunoSEQ multiplex PCR, while TCRdb's copy carries only in-frame clones and drops some. The table includes roughly 100,000 clones, roughly 82% detected once. Specimen: peripheral blood. The chain recombines TRBV4-2 with TRBJ1-5, with 10 bases fitting TRBD1. This receptor was identified in a human donor in a cohort sampled during active COVID-19. CDR3 sequence: CASSLGQGTEQPQHF. DNA for the CDR3: TGTGCCAGCAGCTTGGGACAGGGGACGGAGCAGCCCCAGCATTTT.